Listed below are T cell receptor beta chains from one sample, sequenced in a study of CD8+ T cells in alopecia areata. Profiled with immunoSEQ multiplex PCR; TCRdb holds only in-frame clones, not every one. The repertoire holds more than 100,000 clones, with around 56% as singletons. The material was CD4+ T cells sorted from blood, obtained at week 4, from a patient treated with tofacitinib. The receptors originated from a human donor with alopecia areata. Both conserved end residues are part of each CDR3. D genes are given only for firm matches. A clone size is listed for some rows: how often the clone was seen (once, few, many), or a class if it is expanded.

clone_size,j_call,v_call,d_call,cdr3_aa,cdr3_nt
NA,TRBJ2-1,TRBV30,NA,CAWGGGTGNEQFF,TGTGCCTGGGGTGGGGGAACAGGGAATGAGCAGTTCTTC
NA,TRBJ2-7,TRBV30,TRBD1,CAWTGGTYEQYF,TGTGCCTGGACAGGGGGTACCTACGAGCAGTACTTC
NA,TRBJ2-7,TRBV7-2,NA,CASSFSAGLYEQYF,TGTGCCAGCAGCTTCTCAGCGGGTCTCTACGAGCAGTACTTC
NA,TRBJ1-1,TRBV27,NA,CASSFAYRTEAFF,TGTGCCAGCAGTTTCGCCTACAGGACTGAAGCTTTCTTT
NA,TRBJ2-3,TRBV5-1,TRBD2,CASSWTSGGQTQYF,TGCGCCAGCAGCTGGACTAGCGGGGGGCAAACGCAGTATTTT
NA,TRBJ2-7,TRBV29-1,NA,CSVRDLGEQYF,TGCAGCGTCCGGGATTTGGGCGAGCAGTACTTC
NA,TRBJ2-1,TRBV9,NA,CASSPAEGSSYNEQFF,TGTGCCAGCAGCCCGGCCGAGGGGAGCTCCTACAATGAGCAGTTCTTC
NA,TRBJ1-1,TRBV29-1,NA,CSAINTMNTEAFF,TGCAGCGCCATCAATACCATGAACACTGAAGCTTTCTTT
NA,TRBJ1-1,TRBV29-1,NA,CSVEGWFRGPEAFF,TGCAGCGTTGAGGGGTGGTTCAGAGGCCCTGAAGCTTTCTTT
NA,TRBJ2-5,TRBV27,TRBD1,CASSTGQKETQYF,TGTGCCAGCAGTACGGGACAGAAAGAGACCCAGTACTTC
few,TRBJ1-1,TRBV29-1,NA,CSVDNPENTEAFF,TGCAGCGTTGATAATCCGGAGAACACTGAAGCTTTCTTT
NA,TRBJ2-1,TRBV2,NA,CASSEGRGEQFF,TGTGCCAGCAGTGAAGGTAGAGGTGAGCAGTTCTTC
NA,TRBJ2-2,TRBV7-3,NA,CASSSSTAANTGELFF,TGTGCCAGCAGCTCATCGACGGCAGCGAACACCGGGGAGCTGTTTTTT
few,TRBJ2-3,TRBV23-1,TRBD2,CATPRDYYSTDTQYF,TGCGCCACCCCCCGGGACTACTATAGCACAGATACGCAGTATTTT
few,TRBJ2-1,TRBV4-2,NA,CASSQADRQGNEQFF,TGTGCCAGCAGCCAAGCCGATCGTCAGGGCAATGAGCAGTTCTTC
NA,TRBJ1-2,TRBV25-1,TRBD1,CATTGGVHYGYTF,TGTGCCACCACAGGGGGGGTCCACTATGGCTACACCTTC
NA,TRBJ2-3,TRBV30,NA,CAWSGFKVSDTQYF,TGTGCCTGGAGTGGGTTTAAGGTTTCAGATACGCAGTATTTT
NA,TRBJ1-3,TRBV29-1,NA,CSVALLPSGRGGNTIYF,TGCAGCGTTGCCCTACTCCCTTCTGGCAGGGGAGGAAACACCATATATTTT
NA,TRBJ2-7,TRBV30,NA,CAWAYSSYEQYF,TGTGCCTGGGCCTATAGCTCCTACGAGCAGTACTTC
few,TRBJ2-5,TRBV18,NA,CASSPPASGETQYF,TGTGCCAGCTCACCACCGGCCAGCGGCGAGACCCAGTACTTC
NA,TRBJ1-4,TRBV5-1,NA,CASVSGPPLTNEKLFF,TGCGCCAGCGTGTCGGGTCCCCCCCTAACTAATGAAAAACTGTTTTTT
NA,TRBJ1-4,TRBV30,NA,CASLRGEKLFF,TGTGCTTCCCTTCGGGGGGAAAAACTGTTTTTT